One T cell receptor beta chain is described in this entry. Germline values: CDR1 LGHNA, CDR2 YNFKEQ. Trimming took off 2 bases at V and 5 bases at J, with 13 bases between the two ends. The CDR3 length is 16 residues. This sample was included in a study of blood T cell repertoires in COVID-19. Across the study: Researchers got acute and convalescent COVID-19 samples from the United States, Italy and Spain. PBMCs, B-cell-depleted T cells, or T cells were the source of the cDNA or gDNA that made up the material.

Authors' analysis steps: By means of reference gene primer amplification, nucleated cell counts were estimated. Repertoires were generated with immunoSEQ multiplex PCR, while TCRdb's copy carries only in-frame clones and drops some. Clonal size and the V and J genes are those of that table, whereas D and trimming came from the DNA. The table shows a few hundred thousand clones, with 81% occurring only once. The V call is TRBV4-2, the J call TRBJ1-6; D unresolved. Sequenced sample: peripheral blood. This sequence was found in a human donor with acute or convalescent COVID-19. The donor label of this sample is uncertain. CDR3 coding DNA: TGTGCCAGCAGCCAACGACTCGTCAGCAATAATTCACCCCTCCACTTT. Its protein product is CASSQRLVSNNSPLHF.